Below, 27 T cell receptor beta chains from the same sample are listed, as sequenced in a study of circulating tumor DNA in untreated peripheral T-cell lymphoma. The assay was immunoSEQ multiplex PCR, and TCRdb's table has in-frame clones only and misses some. The table lists 7,000 or so clones, approximately 80% of them singletons. Sequenced material: tumor tissue. These receptors originate from a human donor with peripheral T-cell lymphoma.

In regard to this clone: One end of the junction varies from germline; a read error may be responsible. The V gene is TRBV10-2, the J gene TRBJ1-4, with a weak D call TRBD1 (6 bases). Per germline, CDR1 WSHSY and CDR2 SAAADI. The CDR3 loop spans 13 amino acids. The CDR3 bases are TGCGCCAGCAGTGAGATACACAGGGAAGGGCTGAATTTT. Protein sequence: CASSEIHREGLNF.

The chain has TRBV6-8 and TRBJ2-1, with D perhaps matching TRBD1 (5 bases). CDR3 length: 14 residues. From germline, CDR1 is MNHGY and CDR2 SAAAGT. V was pared by 5 bases and J by 6 bases, with 14 bases between. CDR3 amino acids: CASSSTGASNEQFF. DNA of the CDR3: TGTGCCAGCAGTAGTACAGGTGCGAGCAATGAGCAGTTCTTC.

The genes are TRBV29-1 and TRBJ2-3, with D possibly matching TRBD2 (6 bases). Trimming cost V 1 base and J 4 bases, with 12 bases left between them. The CDR3 runs 14 residues. The germline CDR1 and CDR2 sequences are SQVTM and ANQGSEA. DNA for the CDR3: TGCAGCGTTGAAGTGTCGACTAGTCCAGATACGCAGTATTTT. Its protein is CSVEVSTSPDTQYF.

Points on this clone: A junction end diverges from the germline sequence, so it may reflect a read error. The J gene is TRBJ2-7, the V gene TRBV19; weak D call: TRBD2 (6 bases). This CDR3 has 15 amino acids. The germline V gene has CDR1 LNHDA and CDR2 SQIVND (reference sequence). The CDR3: CASRTVGGSTYEQYF. In DNA form, the CDR3 reads TGTGCCAGTAGAACCGTTGGGGGGAGTACCTACGAGCAATACTTC.

The chain links TRBV29-1 to TRBJ2-3; unclear D gene. Germline CDR1 SQVTM, CDR2 ANQGSEA. V was pared by 0 bases and J by 0 bases, with 13 bases between. The CDR3 contains 16 residues. The CDR3 region has the DNA TGCAGCGTTGAAGAAGGTTCAGAGCCCAGCACAGATACGCAGTATTTT. Encoded protein: CSVEEGSEPSTDTQYF.

This clone rates as large. The chain carries TRBV10-2 and TRBJ2-3, with 10 bases fitting TRBD2. Germline V gene lookup returns CDR1 WSHSY and CDR2 SAAADI. With V trimmed by 5 bases and J by 4 bases, 6 bases remained unmatched. The CDR3 has 15 residues. In DNA, the CDR3 is TGCGCCAGCAGTCCCACTAGCGGGGCAGCAGATACGCAGTATTTT. The encoded protein is CASSPTSGAADTQYF.

This clone is classed as medium-sized. The genes are TRBV6-8 and TRBJ2-1; the D gene could be TRBD1 or TRBD2 (5 bases each). V was clipped by 6 bases and J by 8 bases, with 17 bases between them. CDR3 length equals 14 residues. Germline V gene data show CDR1 as MNHGY and CDR2 as SAAAGT. The DNA for the CDR3 is TGTGCCAGCAGGCAAGCCCTCCGAGGGGATGAGCAGTTCTTC. Translating gives CASRQALRGDEQFF.

This sequence joins TRBV29-1 and TRBJ2-1, with TRBD1 identical over 9 bases. The length of the CDR3 is 12 residues. V dropped 8 bases and J dropped 8; count of bases not matched to a gene: 7. The germline gives CDR1 SQVTM, CDR2 ANQGSEA. The CDR3 DNA sequence: TGCAGCTCTTGGAGACAGGGGGATGAGCAGTTCTTC. Encoded protein: CSSWRQGDEQFF.

This sequence joins TRBV5-1 and TRBJ1-1; 7 bases align to TRBD1. V gave up 3 bases and J gave up 7 bases; unmatched junction bases: 12. In germline, CDR1 is SGHRS, CDR2 YFSETQ. This CDR3 spans 15 amino acids. CDR3 in DNA: TGCGCCAGCAGCTCAGAGCCTAACAGGGGCCATGAAGCTTTCTTT. Its protein product is CASSSEPNRGHEAFF.

The chain couples TRBV11-3 to TRBJ2-7; TRBD1 matches at 8 bases. The CDR3 consists of 16 residues. Per germline, CDR1 SGHNT and CDR2 YENEEA. J lost 5 bases, V lost 1 base, and 10 bases had no gene match. This CDR3 is CASSLGLRTGRHEQYF. CDR3 nucleotides: TGTGCCAGCAGCTTAGGGCTCAGGACAGGGAGGCACGAGCAGTACTTC.

V gene TRBV4-1 combines with J gene TRBJ2-2, with 11 positions matching TRBD2. CDR3 size: 15 residues. Trimming took 4 bases from V and 5 from J; bases not matched to a gene: 3. The germline V gene encodes CDR1 MGHRA and CDR2 YSYEKL. The CDR3 sequence: CASSPTSGVTGELFF. In DNA, the CDR3 is TGCGCCAGCAGCCCGACTAGCGGGGTTACCGGGGAGCTGTTTTTT.

This clone is a singleton in its sample. The V call is TRBV19, the J call TRBJ1-2; D unresolved. From germline, CDR1 is LNHDA and CDR2 SQIVND (reference sequence). The CDR3 length is 15 residues. Between the trimmed V and J ends, which lost 5 bases and 1 base, there was a span of 14 bases. The CDR3 here is CASSSFARSNYGYTF. Written as DNA, the CDR3 is TGTGCCAGTAGTTCTTTCGCGCGGAGTAACTATGGCTACACCTTC.

DNA of the CDR3: TGTGCCATCAGTGAGTCTAGCGGGGGGGCCTATGAGACCCAGTACTTC. It codes for CAISESSGGAYETQYF. The rearrangement links TRBV10-3 to TRBJ2-5, with TRBD2 matching 11 bases. Germline loops: CDR1 ENHRY, CDR2 SYGVKD. CDR3 length: 16 residues. The V segment lost 0 bases and the J segment 5 bases; nucleotides outside the gene matches: 5.

This sequence joins TRBV1 and TRBJ2-3; TRBD1 was called by the table and not checked on the DNA. TRBV1 is a known pseudogene. CDR3 length: 13 residues. The CDR3 loop is CASSPQTADTQYF. The CDR3 region has the DNA TGCGCCAGCAGCCCACAGACGGCGGATACGCAGTATTTT.

In its sample, this clone was seen once. The V and J genes are TRBV28 and TRBJ2-7; 7 positions match TRBD1. CDR1 is MDHEN, CDR2 SYDVKM, per germline. The length of the CDR3 is 12 residues. J was trimmed by 1 base and V by 8 bases; bases with no gene match: 2. CDR3 in amino acids: CASSTGSYEQYF. The CDR3 bases are TGTGCCAGCTCGACAGGGTCCTACGAGCAGTACTTC.

The V call is TRBV19, the J call TRBJ2-7, with D possibly TRBD1 on 6 matching bases. Germline V gives CDR1 LNHDA, CDR2 SQIVND (reference sequence). This CDR3 spans 16 amino acids. The V gene lost 4 bases and the J gene lost 2 bases, with 18 bases spanning the gap. Written as DNA, the CDR3 is TGTGCCAGTAGTACCCCGCCACGCAGGGGTCCCTACGAGCAGTACTTC. This translates into CASSTPPRRGPYEQYF.

The chain links TRBV19 to TRBJ1-1, with 7 bases identical to TRBD1. Germline loops: CDR1 LNHDA, CDR2 SQIVND (reference sequence). The CDR3 has 13 amino acids. Losses at the gene ends were 6 bases for V and 6 bases for J; bases not matched to a gene: 7. The CDR3 protein is CASRTGVIAEAFF. The DNA of the CDR3 is TGTGCCAGTAGAACAGGGGTAATTGCTGAAGCTTTCTTT.

This chain links TRBV29-1 with TRBJ2-7; D is possibly TRBD1 or TRBD2 (5 bases each). With 4 bases removed from V and 6 bases from J, the gap between germline ends came to 19 bases. Germline V lookup: CDR1 SQVTM, CDR2 ANQGSEA. CDR3 length equals 14 residues. In DNA, the CDR3 is TGCAGCGTTGCCCGTAGTGGGGGATCGGCCGAGCAGTACTTC. Its protein product is CSVARSGGSAEQYF.

The chain uses TRBV6-8 and TRBJ2-7; no clear D. This CDR3 spans 15 amino acids. The germline gives CDR1 MNHGY, CDR2 SAAAGT. V lost 0 bases and J lost 2, with 11 bases in between. CDR3 loop: CASSYSPRNTYEQYF. CDR3 sequence (DNA): TGTGCCAGCAGTTACTCACCCAGAAATACCTACGAGCAGTACTTC.

In this sample, this clone turned up once. This sequence joins TRBV29-1 and TRBJ2-3, with D possibly TRBD1 on 5 matching bases. Germline-derived CDR1 and CDR2 are SQVTM and ANQGSEA. V was clipped by 4 bases and J by 5 bases, with 13 bases between them. The CDR3 sequence is 13 residues long. CDR3 coding DNA: TGCAGCGTTGTAGGCAGGGCGGTAGATACGCAGTATTTT. Translation gives CSVVGRAVDTQYF.

The V gene is TRBV10-3, the J gene TRBJ1-3; no definite D call. The germline V gene encodes CDR1 ENHRY and CDR2 SYGVKD. V shed 8 bases and J shed 3 bases, with 11 bases lying between them. This CDR3 has 13 residues. CDR3 coding DNA: TGTGCCATCCAGGACTGGGATGGAAACACCATATATTTT. This gives the protein CAIQDWDGNTIYF.

The rearrangement links TRBV4-1 to TRBJ2-7; 7 nucleotides agree with TRBD2. Germline lookup yields CDR1 MGHRA and CDR2 YSYEKL. The CDR3 contains 16 residues. The J segment lost 7 bases and the V segment lost 6 bases, leaving 18 bases of the junction unmatched. This CDR3 reads CASSQTTWEGTREQYF. The CDR3 bases are TGCGCCAGCAGTCAGACCACCTGGGAGGGAACGAGGGAGCAGTACTTC.

V gene TRBV5-1 combines with J gene TRBJ2-7; D remains unclear. The CDR3 has 15 residues. V gave up 0 bases and J gave up 0 bases, with 10 bases separating them. Germline V gene lookup returns CDR1 SGHRS and CDR2 YFSETQ. The chain's CDR3 is CASSLAGYPSYEQYF. The DNA for the CDR3 is TGCGCCAGCAGCTTGGCCGGGTACCCCTCCTACGAGCAGTACTTC. The full variable domain, its missing parts supplied by reference TRBV5-1 and TRBJ2-7, is KAGVTQTPRYLIKTRGQQVTLSCSPISGHRSVSWYQQTPGQGLQFLFEYFSETQRNKGNFPGRFSGRQFSNSRSEMNVSTLELGDSALYLCASSLAGYPSYEQYFGPGTRLTVT.

The chain links TRBV5-1 to TRBJ2-3; TRBD1 matches 7 bases. CDR3 length: 14 amino acids. V lost 3 bases, J lost 0 bases, and 1 base stayed unmatched. The germline V gene has CDR1 SGHRS and CDR2 YFSETQ. CDR3 in DNA: TGCGCCAGCAGCTCGACAGGGAGCACAGATACGCAGTATTTT. This gives the protein CASSSTGSTDTQYF.

This clone was detected only a few times. The V and J genes are TRBV19 and TRBJ1-1, with D tentatively TRBD1 (5 bases). This CDR3 comprises 14 residues. CDR1 is LNHDA, CDR2 SQIVND, per germline (reference sequence). V dropped 1 base and J dropped 4 bases, with 10 bases sitting between them. CDR3 DNA: TGTGCCAGTAGTATAGCTAAGGGGACCACTGAAGCTTTCTTT. Translation gives CASSIAKGTTEAFF.

The chain couples TRBV6-8 to TRBJ1-6; D may be TRBD1 (6 bases). The germline V gene has CDR1 MNHGY and CDR2 SAAAGT. V was clipped by 7 bases and J by 4 bases, with 26 bases between them. The CDR3 is 19 residues long. CDR3 sequence (DNA): TGTGCCAGCATTACTCCCACAGGGATGGGGGGGTCGTATAATTCACCCCTCCACTTT. Protein product: CASITPTGMGGSYNSPLHF.

This chain connects TRBV28 to TRBJ2-7; D unresolved. Germline V gene lookup returns CDR1 MDHEN and CDR2 SYDVKM. The CDR3 is 15 residues long. Trimming shortened V by 8 bases and J by 0 bases, and 17 bases separated the two germline ends. CDR3 residues: CASGSRTSSSYEQYF. CDR3 DNA: TGTGCCAGCGGGTCGCGGACGTCTAGCTCCTACGAGCAGTACTTC.